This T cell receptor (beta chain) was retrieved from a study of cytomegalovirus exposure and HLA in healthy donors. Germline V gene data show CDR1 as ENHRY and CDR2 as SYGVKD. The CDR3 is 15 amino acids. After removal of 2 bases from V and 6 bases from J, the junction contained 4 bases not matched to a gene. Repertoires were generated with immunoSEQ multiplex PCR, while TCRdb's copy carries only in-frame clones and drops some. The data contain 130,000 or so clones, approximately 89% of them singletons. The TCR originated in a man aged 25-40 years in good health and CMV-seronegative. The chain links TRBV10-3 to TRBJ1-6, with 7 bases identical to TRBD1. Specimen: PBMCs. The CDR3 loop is CAISERWDSNSPLHF. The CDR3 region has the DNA TGTGCCATCAGTGAGAGGTGGGACAGTAATTCACCCCTCCACTTT.